This T cell receptor beta chain was sequenced during a study of blood T cell repertoires in COVID-19. Study-level background: From the United States, Italy and Spain came samples of acute and convalescent COVID-19. Sources were T cells, B-cell-depleted T cells, or PBMCs; the material itself was cDNA or gDNA.

Germline V gene lookup returns CDR1 GTSNPN and CDR2 SVGIG (reference sequence). V was pared by 7 bases and J by 4 bases, with 21 bases of the junction left unmatched. This CDR3 contains 19 residues. Under the authors' procedure: Reference gene primer amplification gave estimated nucleated cell counts. TCRdb keeps only in-frame clones here, not all; method: immunoSEQ multiplex PCR. The V and J calls and the clone size are those of that table, but D and trimming were determined from the DNA. Of 200,000 to 250,000 clones detected, 85% to 90% appear once; the ten largest clones hold around 1.6%. The sequence derives from a man aged 18 to 29 with active or convalescent COVID-19. The specimen sequenced was peripheral blood. The V call is TRBV30, the J call TRBJ2-5; 13 nucleotides line up with TRBD2. In DNA, the CDR3 is TGTGCCTCGGATGGGTTCTTTGGGACTAGCGGGACTCTCGGAGAGACCCAGTACTTC. It yields the protein CASDGFFGTSGTLGETQYF.